Listed here are 30 T cell receptor beta chains from one sample, sequenced in a study of control samples from healthy donors and cancer patients. This table comes from immunoSEQ multiplex PCR, and its TCRdb copy is limited to in-frame clones, with some not included. There are about 69,000 clones in the sample; approximately 80% occur only once, and 2.5% to 3% lies in the top ten. Specimen: PBMCs. These receptors originate from a woman in her forties or fifties with lung cancer.

The chain joins TRBV9 to TRBJ2-6; D remains unclear. Looked up from germline, CDR1 is SGDLS and CDR2 is YYNGEE. The CDR3 runs 15 residues. Trimming removed 0 bases at V and 5 bases at J, with 9 bases between. The CDR3 loop is CASSVANGWANVLTF. Written as DNA, the CDR3 is TGTGCCAGCAGCGTAGCTAACGGGTGGGCCAACGTCCTGACTTTC.

V gene TRBV5-4 combines with J gene TRBJ2-5; 8 bases agree with TRBD2. CDR3 length: 15 amino acids. Per the germline V gene, CDR1 is SGHNT and CDR2 is YYREEE (reference sequence). Germline trimming cut 0 bases from V and 2 bases from J; bases unmatched to any gene: 3. CDR3 nucleotides: TGTGCCAGCAGCTTGGACGGGGGGGGTCAAGAGACCCAGTACTTC. Its translation: CASSLDGGGQETQYF.

The chain joins TRBV30 to TRBJ2-1, with TRBD1 matching over 10 bases. Germline CDR1 reads GTSNPN; CDR2 reads SVGIG (reference sequence). Losses at the gene ends were 2 bases for V and 4 bases for J; bases not matched to a gene: 8. This CDR3 has 16 residues. The CDR3 DNA sequence: TGTGCCTGGAGTCTCCGGGACAGGGGCCCGTACAATGAGCAGTTCTTC. This sequence encodes CAWSLRDRGPYNEQFF.

The chain joins TRBV2 to TRBJ2-3; D remains unclear. The CDR3 extends over 12 amino acids. Germline V gene lookup returns CDR1 SNHLY and CDR2 FYNNEI. The V gene lost 4 bases and the J gene lost 4 bases, with 6 bases spanning the gap. The CDR3 is CASSVGPDTQYF. CDR3 nucleotides: TGTGCCAGCAGTGTAGGACCAGATACGCAGTATTTT. The variable domain in full, completed from reference TRBV2 and TRBJ2-3, reads EPEVTQTPSHQVTQMGQEVILRCVPISNHLYFYWYRQILGQKVEFLVSFYNNEISEKSEIFDDQFSVERPDGSNFTLKIRSTKLEDSAMYFCASSVGPDTQYFGPGTRLTVL.

This clone was counted between two and nine times. This chain joins TRBV19 and TRBJ1-6; 10 positions match TRBD1. Germline CDR1 LNHDA, CDR2 SQIVND (reference sequence). The V segment lost 6 bases and the J segment 9 bases; nucleotides outside the gene matches: 11. The CDR3 totals 16 residues. The CDR3 coding sequence is TGTGCCAGTAGACCGCCCCGGGACAGGGGAGGTTCACCCCTCCACTTT. Amino acid sequence: CASRPPRDRGGSPLHF. Using reference TRBV19 and TRBJ1-6 for the parts outside the CDR3, the full variable domain is DGGITQSPKYLFRKEGQNVTLSCEQNLNHDAMYWYRQDPGQGLRLIYYSQIVNDFQKGDIAEGYSVSREKKESFPLTVTSAQKNPTAFYLCASRPPRDRGGSPLHFGNGTRLTVT.

As DNA, the CDR3 is TGTGCCACCGCCCCTACGCCCGGCACGACTAATGAAAAACTGTTTTTT. As protein: CATAPTPGTTNEKLFF. The rearrangement links TRBV5-4 to TRBJ1-4; D remains unclear. CDR1 is SGHNT, CDR2 YYREEE, per germline (reference sequence). The V and J ends lost 9 bases and 2 bases respectively, with 20 bases between them. The CDR3 runs to 16 residues.

The chain links TRBV19 to TRBJ2-1, with 9 nucleotides matching TRBD2. The J segment lost 0 bases and the V segment lost 9 bases, leaving 6 bases of the junction unmatched. The CDR3 is made up of 15 amino acids. Germline V gives CDR1 LNHDA, CDR2 SQIVND (reference sequence). The CDR3 loop reads CASELAGSSYNEQFF. CDR3 sequence (DNA): TGTGCCAGCGAGCTAGCGGGAAGCTCCTACAATGAGCAGTTCTTC.

The chain uses TRBV19 and TRBJ1-5, with D possibly TRBD1 on 6 matching bases. The CDR3 is made up of 17 amino acids. The V end was cut by 0 bases, the J end by 4 bases, with 16 bases between. Germline lookup yields CDR1 LNHDA and CDR2 SQIVND (reference sequence). For the CDR3, the DNA is TGTGCCAGTAGTATAGATCCGAACAGGGCGTTTAATCAGCCCCAGCATTTT. This translates into CASSIDPNRAFNQPQHF.

This rearrangement joins TRBV7-9 to TRBJ1-1, with D uncertain. V gave up 1 base and J gave up 0 bases, with 0 bases separating them. CDR1 and CDR2 (germline): SEHNR, FQNEAQ (reference sequence). The CDR3 runs to 12 residues. The CDR3 nucleotides are TGTGCCAGCAGCTTAGTGAACACTGAAGCTTTCTTT. This codes for CASSLVNTEAFF.

The rearrangement links TRBV28 to TRBJ1-5; TRBD1 agrees at 7 bases. The CDR3 sequence is 14 residues long. V lost 8 bases, J lost 4 bases, and 8 bases stayed unmatched. Germline loops: CDR1 MDHEN, CDR2 SYDVKM. The CDR3 nucleotides read TGTGCCAGCCAAACAGGGGCAGAGAATCAGCCCCAGCATTTT. Protein: CASQTGAENQPQHF.

This chain uses TRBV19 with TRBJ1-5, with 9 bases that match TRBD1. CDR3 length: 15 amino acids. The junction had 6 bases not matched to a gene; V was cut back by 4 bases and J by 5 bases. Germline CDR1 is LNHDA and CDR2 is SQIVND (reference sequence). The DNA of the CDR3 is TGTGCCAGTAGTACGGACAGGGGTATCGATCAGCCCCAGCATTTT. This gives the protein CASSTDRGIDQPQHF.

The gene calls are TRBV7-2 and TRBJ1-1, with TRBD1 identical over 7 bases. After removal of 1 base from V and 11 bases from J, the junction contained 7 bases not matched to a gene. Germline V gene data show CDR1 as SGHTA and CDR2 as FQGNSA. The CDR3 is made up of 13 amino acids. CDR3 amino acids: CASSLGVDREAFF. The CDR3, as DNA: TGTGCCAGCAGCTTAGGGGTCGACAGGGAGGCTTTCTTT.

This clone was counted a single time. The J gene is TRBJ2-7, the V gene TRBV9, with 13 bases identical to TRBD2. Germline V gene lookup returns CDR1 SGDLS and CDR2 YYNGEE. J was trimmed by 2 bases and V by 2 bases; bases with no gene match: 4. This CDR3 has 16 residues. CDR3 in DNA: TGTGCCAGCAGCGTGGGACTAGCGGGGCTTACCTACGAGCAGTACTTC. It is translated as CASSVGLAGLTYEQYF.

The chain joins TRBV9 to TRBJ1-3; D not certain. Trimming removed 3 bases from V and 0 bases from J, with 10 bases in between. Germline lookup yields CDR1 SGDLS and CDR2 YYNGEE. The CDR3 extends over 15 amino acids. CDR3 protein: CASSDYLSSGNTIYF. The CDR3, as DNA: TGTGCCAGCAGCGACTACTTGAGCTCTGGAAACACCATATATTTT.

A single count supports this clone. The chain is built from TRBV30 and TRBJ1-2; 8 bases are shared with TRBD1. Germline V lookup: CDR1 GTSNPN, CDR2 SVGIG (reference sequence). The V segment lost 0 bases and the J segment 2 bases; nucleotides outside the gene matches: 2. The CDR3 has 14 amino acids. CDR3 in amino acids: CAWSVGQGNYGYTF. The DNA of the CDR3 is TGTGCCTGGAGTGTAGGACAGGGCAACTATGGCTACACCTTC.

V and J are TRBV18 and TRBJ1-2; 10 nucleotides line up with TRBD1. The CDR3 contains 15 residues. In germline, CDR1 is KGHSH, CDR2 LQKENI. The V gene end was trimmed by 0 bases and the J gene end by 7 bases; junction bases not matched to a gene: 5. CDR3 coding DNA: TGTGCCAGCTCACCACCTCGGACAGGGGGATCTGGCTACACCTTC. Translation gives CASSPPRTGGSGYTF.

This clone came up once. The V gene is TRBV28, the J gene TRBJ1-1; a possible D gene is TRBD1 (5 bases). This CDR3 has 16 amino acids. The germline gives CDR1 MDHEN, CDR2 SYDVKM. V was shortened by 3 bases and J by 0 bases, with 14 bases between the two germline ends. Written as DNA, the CDR3 is TGTGCCAGCAGTTTCCGGGGGGGAGGGATGAACACTGAAGCTTTCTTT. As protein: CASSFRGGGMNTEAFF. Full variable domain (remainder filled in from reference TRBV28 and TRBJ1-1): DVKVTQSSRYLVKRTGEKVFLECVQDMDHENMFWYRQDPGLGLRLIYFSYDVKMKEKGDIPEGYSVSREKKERFSLILESASTNQTSMYLCASSFRGGGMNTEAFFGQGTRLTVV.

This clone came up a few times. The chain employs TRBV7-6 and TRBJ1-6; D is ambiguous. The V and J ends lost 1 base and 4 bases respectively, with 8 bases between them. The CDR3 sequence is 15 residues long. The germline gives CDR1 SGHVS, CDR2 FNYEAQ. CDR3 in amino acids: CASSLGTLYNSPLHF. The DNA of the CDR3 is TGTGCCAGCAGCTTAGGGACTTTATATAATTCACCCCTCCACTTT.

The rearrangement joins TRBV5-4 to TRBJ1-1; 10 nucleotides align to TRBD1. The CDR3 is 14 amino acids. Germline V gene data show CDR1 as SGHNT and CDR2 as YYREEE (reference sequence). V dropped 3 bases and J dropped 4; count of bases not matched to a gene: 3. This CDR3 reads CASSWDRGATEAFF. Written as DNA, the CDR3 is TGTGCCAGCAGCTGGGACAGGGGAGCCACTGAAGCTTTCTTT.

Here the CDR3 reads CASSCPPWRANYNEQFF. CDR3 in DNA: TGTGCCAGCAGCTGCCCTCCTTGGCGGGCTAACTACAATGAGCAGTTCTTC. This chain uses TRBV7-9 with TRBJ2-1; a weak D match, TRBD2 (5 bases). Germline assignment: CDR1 SEHNR and CDR2 FQNEAQ (reference sequence). The CDR3 consists of 17 residues. Trimming shortened V by 4 bases and J by 3 bases, and 19 bases separated the two germline ends.

This clone was found a few times. The chain couples TRBV6-6 to TRBJ1-3; perhaps TRBD1 as D (6 bases). There are 16 residues in the CDR3. Trimming cost V 5 bases and J 0 bases, with 14 bases left between them. Germline V CDR1 and CDR2: MNHNY, SVGAGI (reference sequence). The CDR3 sequence is CASSPNEGGSGNTIYF. In DNA, the CDR3 is TGTGCCAGCAGTCCCAACGAAGGGGGCTCTGGAAACACCATATATTTT.

V usage is TRBV9 and J usage is TRBJ2-3; unclear D gene. The V gene lost 0 bases and the J gene lost 5 bases, with 7 bases spanning the gap. The CDR3 sequence is 13 residues long. CDR1 is SGDLS, CDR2 YYNGEE, per germline. CDR3 protein: CASSVDYGDTQYF. The CDR3 nucleotides read TGTGCCAGCAGCGTAGATTACGGAGATACGCAGTATTTT.

The V gene is TRBV5-8, the J gene TRBJ2-6; D is undetermined. Germline V CDR1 and CDR2: SGHTS, YDEGEE. The CDR3 runs to 16 residues. Between the trimmed V and J ends, which lost 4 bases and 0 bases, there was a span of 11 bases. CDR3 region: CASSLRGSSGANVLTF. The CDR3 coding sequence is TGTGCCAGCAGCCTCCGTGGGTCCTCTGGGGCCAACGTCCTGACTTTC. The full variable domain, completed using reference TRBV5-8 and TRBJ2-6, is EAGVTQSPTHLIKTRGQQATLRCSPISGHTSVYWYQQALGLGLQFLLWYDEGEERNRGNFPPRFSGRQFPNYSSELNVNALELEDSALYLCASSLRGSSGANVLTFGAGSRLTVL.

The gene calls are TRBV5-8 and TRBJ2-7; no definite D call. V lost 3 bases and J 6 bases, leaving 10 bases between the germline ends. The CDR3 spans 12 residues. Germline CDR1 and CDR2: SGHTS and YDEGEE. The CDR3 protein is CASSSRVSEQYF. The DNA of the CDR3 is TGTGCCAGCAGCTCAAGGGTCTCCGAGCAGTACTTC.

The CDR3 spells CASSPSQGAGYEQYF. CDR3 nucleotides: TGTGCCAGCTCACCAAGTCAGGGGGCTGGATACGAGCAGTACTTC. The chain has TRBV18 and TRBJ2-7; 8 bases align to TRBD1. Germline-derived CDR1 and CDR2 are KGHSH and LQKENI. This CDR3 region has 15 residues. Unmatched junction bases numbered 7, after V lost 2 bases and J lost 4 bases.

CDR3 protein: CASSFGTNQETQYF. CDR3 coding DNA: TGCGCCAGCAGCTTCGGGACGAACCAAGAGACCCAGTACTTC. The chain combines TRBV5-1 with TRBJ2-5; D tentatively reads TRBD1 or TRBD2 (5 bases each). This CDR3 region has 14 residues. Germline V gene sequence: CDR1 SGHRS, CDR2 YFSETQ. Trimming took off 2 bases at V and 0 bases at J, with 8 bases between the two ends.

In its sample, this clone was seen a few times. The V gene is TRBV4-1, the J gene TRBJ1-5; D is undetermined. In germline, CDR1 is MGHRA, CDR2 YSYEKL. This CDR3 is built from 14 residues. Trimming pared 0 bases from V and 5 bases from J, leaving 8 bases between. The CDR3 loop is CASSQEQLYQPQHF. The DNA of the CDR3 is TGCGCCAGCAGCCAAGAACAGCTTTATCAGCCCCAGCATTTT.

This clone is judged medium-sized. The V gene is TRBV7-3, the J gene TRBJ1-3, with 7 bases lining up with TRBD1. This CDR3 comprises 13 residues. Per germline, CDR1 SGHTA and CDR2 FQGTGA. Trimming took 5 bases from V and 4 from J; bases not matched to a gene: 2. CDR3 nucleotides: TGTGCCAGCAGCGACAGGGCCGGAAACACCATATATTTT. Its translation is CASSDRAGNTIYF.

The chain joins TRBV30 to TRBJ1-2, with TRBD1 as a possible D gene (6 bases). CDR1 GTSNPN and CDR2 SVGIG come from the germline V gene (reference sequence). V was shortened by 3 bases and J by 8 bases, with 19 bases between the two germline ends. The CDR3 has 14 amino acids. The CDR3 DNA follows: TGTGCCTGGAGATGGGGGGCCTCCTTCGAAGGCTACACCTTC. The encoded protein is CAWRWGASFEGYTF.

The rearrangement links TRBV19 to TRBJ1-2; D remains unclear. This CDR3 contains 12 residues. From germline, CDR1 is LNHDA and CDR2 SQIVND (reference sequence). Trimming removed 6 bases from V and 11 bases from J, with 16 bases in between. CDR3 protein: CASSPHPGGYTF. CDR3 DNA: TGTGCCAGTAGCCCCCACCCAGGAGGATACACCTTC.